These 29 T cell receptor beta chains were sequenced from one sample in a study of blood T cell repertoires in COVID-19. The assay was immunoSEQ multiplex PCR, and TCRdb's table has in-frame clones only and misses some. The data show about 120,000 clones, with 82% seen just once and 4.5% held by the top ten. Sequencing was carried out using peripheral blood. The receptors derive from a woman in her 70s with acute or convalescent COVID-19.

This sequence joins TRBV10-1 and TRBJ1-5; D not certain. Trimming pared 3 bases from V and 6 bases from J, leaving 9 bases between. The CDR3 is made up of 13 amino acids. Germline assignment: CDR1 WNHNN and CDR2 SYGVQD (reference sequence). The CDR3 sequence is CASSDGGIQPQHF. CDR3 nucleotide sequence: TGCGCCAGCAGTGATGGAGGGATTCAGCCCCAGCATTTT.

The chain couples TRBV5-1 to TRBJ1-1, with 7 bases lining up with TRBD1. The ends lost 2 bases at V and 1 base at J; junction bases unmatched: 5. Germline V gene data show CDR1 as SGHRS and CDR2 as YFSETQ. This CDR3 region has 15 residues. CDR3 sequence reads: CASSLPGTANTEAFF. Here the CDR3 DNA reads TGCGCCAGCAGCTTACCCGGGACAGCGAACACTGAAGCTTTCTTT.

The chain has TRBV11-3 and TRBJ1-2, with D tentatively TRBD1 (6 bases). Trimming stripped 5 bases from V and 8 bases from J, with 15 bases between. From germline, CDR1 is SGHNT and CDR2 YENEEA. The CDR3 extends over 13 amino acids. The CDR3 is CASSQIPGDGYTF. The CDR3 DNA sequence: TGTGCCAGCAGCCAAATTCCAGGGGACGGCTACACCTTC. The variable domain in full, with the rest retrieved from reference TRBV11-3 and TRBJ1-2, is EAGVVQSPRYKIIEKKQPVAFWCNPISGHNTLYWYLQNLGQGPELLIRYENEEAVDDSQLPKDRFSAERLKGVDSTLKIQPAELGDSAVYLCASSQIPGDGYTFGSGTRLTVV.

The chain combines TRBV7-9 with TRBJ1-5, with TRBD1 as a possible D gene (6 bases). Germline assignment: CDR1 SEHNR and CDR2 FQNEAQ (reference sequence). V dropped 1 base and J dropped 4 bases, with 8 bases sitting between them. This CDR3 contains 14 residues. CDR3 DNA: TGTGCCAGCAGCTTAGGGACAGAGAATCAGCCCCAGCATTTT. It codes for CASSLGTENQPQHF.

The gene calls are TRBV4-1 and TRBJ2-1, with 7 bases identical to TRBD2. The CDR3 sequence is 15 residues long. Germline CDR1 reads MGHRA; CDR2 reads YSYEKL. V gave up 2 bases and J gave up 4 bases; unmatched junction bases: 5. The CDR3: CASSQNGREYNEQFF. The CDR3 DNA is TGCGCCAGCAGCCAAAATGGGAGGGAATACAATGAGCAGTTCTTC.

The J gene is TRBJ2-2, the V gene TRBV6-6; the match to TRBD1 covers 8 bases. Germline values: CDR1 MNHNY, CDR2 SVGAGI (reference sequence). The J segment lost 4 bases and the V segment lost 7 bases, leaving 11 bases of the junction unmatched. The CDR3 runs to 16 residues. CDR3 sequence (DNA): TGTGCCAGCACCCCCCCGGACAGGGAGGCCACCGGGGAGCTGTTTTTT. Its translation is CASTPPDREATGELFF.

The chain uses TRBV7-9 and TRBJ2-1; 7 positions agree with TRBD2. Germline-derived CDR1 and CDR2 are SEHNR and FQNEAQ (reference sequence). With 2 bases clipped from V and 5 bases from J, the junction kept 12 bases outside the gene matches. This CDR3 is 17 amino acids long. This CDR3 reads CASSLIGSAGTHNEQFF. Written as DNA, the CDR3 is TGTGCCAGCAGCTTAATTGGATCAGCGGGGACCCACAATGAGCAGTTCTTC.

The gene calls are TRBV7-9 and TRBJ2-2; D perhaps matches TRBD2 (5 bases). The CDR3 is 15 amino acids. The V end lost 1 base, the J end lost 4 bases, and 10 bases lay between the germline ends. Germline CDR1 and CDR2: SEHNR and FQNEAQ (reference sequence). CDR3 DNA sequence: TGTGCCAGCAGCTTAGGGTCGAGGGTCACCGGGGAGCTGTTTTTT. Its protein product is CASSLGSRVTGELFF.

V gene TRBV6-2 or TRBV6-3 combines with J gene TRBJ2-7; 12 nucleotides line up with TRBD2. CDR3 length equals 15 residues. Losses at the gene ends were 5 bases for V and 1 base for J; bases not matched to a gene: 3. Germline values: CDR1 MNHEY, CDR2 SVGEGT. The CDR3 here is CASSPGLAGSYEQYF. The CDR3 region has the DNA TGTGCCAGCAGTCCAGGACTAGCGGGGTCCTACGAGCAGTACTTC.

J is TRBJ2-3 and V is TRBV5-6; D gene uncertain. Trimming left V 4 bases short and J 0 bases short, with 15 bases between. Germline assignment: CDR1 SGHDT and CDR2 YYEEEE. The CDR3 totals 16 residues. CDR3 region: CASSALPTTSTDTQYF. The CDR3 DNA reads as TGTGCCAGCAGCGCACTACCTACTACGAGCACAGATACGCAGTATTTT.

This chain uses TRBV18 with TRBJ2-2; possibly TRBD1 for D (5 bases). This CDR3 has 15 amino acids. V was shortened by 3 bases and J by 0 bases, with 8 bases between the two germline ends. Germline loops: CDR1 KGHSH, CDR2 LQKENI. The CDR3 DNA reads as TGTGCCAGCTCACCCCAGACAGCGAACACCGGGGAGCTGTTTTTT. It is translated as CASSPQTANTGELFF.

The chain joins TRBV25-1 to TRBJ2-5; TRBD1 aligns across 7 bases. Trimming at V came to 3 bases and at J to 2 bases, leaving 6 bases not matched to a gene. The CDR3 has 15 amino acids. Germline values: CDR1 MGHDK, CDR2 SYGVNS. This chain's CDR3 is CASSDLTGSQETQYF. Written as DNA, the CDR3 is TGTGCCAGCAGTGATTTGACAGGGTCTCAAGAGACCCAGTACTTC.

The gene calls are TRBV11-3 and TRBJ1-1, with 7 positions matching TRBD1. With 3 bases clipped from V and 8 bases from J, the junction kept 9 bases outside the gene matches. Germline CDR1 is SGHNT and CDR2 is YENEEA. The CDR3 spans 14 residues. CDR3 DNA sequence: TGTGCCAGCAGCTTCTCGAGACAGGGCCGAGAAGCTTTCTTT. Translated: CASSFSRQGREAFF.

This clone was seen a single time. The chain recombines TRBV9 with TRBJ2-1, with D perhaps matching TRBD1 (6 bases). Trimming stripped 0 bases from V and 6 bases from J, with 19 bases between. This CDR3 contains 17 residues. Germline CDR1 reads SGDLS; CDR2 reads YYNGEE. CDR3 amino acids: CASSVEPRRQVLNEQFF. CDR3 in DNA: TGTGCCAGCAGCGTAGAGCCGCGGAGACAGGTCCTCAATGAGCAGTTCTTC. The variable domain in full, completed from reference TRBV9 and TRBJ2-1, reads DSGVTQTPKHLITATGQRVTLRCSPRSGDLSVYWYQQSLDQGLQFLIQYYNGEERAKGNILERFSAQQFPDLHSELNLSSLELGDSALYFCASSVEPRRQVLNEQFFGPGTRLTVL.

The rearrangement joins TRBV9 to TRBJ2-3; D is undetermined. Per germline, CDR1 SGDLS and CDR2 YYNGEE. The CDR3 runs 13 residues. Deletions cut 3 bases from V and 3 bases from J, with 8 bases between. The CDR3 region is CASSDSPTDTQYF. The CDR3 nucleotides read TGTGCCAGCAGCGACAGCCCTACAGATACGCAGTATTTT. The full variable domain, in which reference TRBV9 and TRBJ2-3 provide the parts outside the CDR3, is DSGVTQTPKHLITATGQRVTLRCSPRSGDLSVYWYQQSLDQGLQFLIQYYNGEERAKGNILERFSAQQFPDLHSELNLSSLELGDSALYFCASSDSPTDTQYFGPGTRLTVL.

This clone was counted a single time. V and J are TRBV3-1 (or the pseudogene TRBV3-2) and TRBJ2-6; D is perhaps TRBD2 (6 bases). The CDR3 length is 17 residues. Germline CDR1 LGHDT, CDR2 YNNKEL (reference sequence). The ends were cut back, 3 bases at V and 0 bases at J, with 12 bases in the middle. The CDR3 DNA reads as TGTGCCAGCAGCCAGGGGGGTTCCAGCTCTGGGGCCAACGTCCTGACTTTC. Its protein is CASSQGGSSSGANVLTF.

This chain uses TRBV5-5 with TRBJ2-5; TRBD1 agrees at 10 bases. Germline V gene sequence: CDR1 SGHKS, CDR2 YYEKEE (reference sequence). The CDR3 has 14 residues. Trimming removed 4 bases from V and 4 bases from J; junction bases left unmatched: 4. The CDR3 sequence is CASSVGQGIETQYF. The CDR3 nucleotides are TGTGCCAGCAGCGTGGGACAGGGGATAGAGACCCAGTACTTC.

The rearrangement links TRBV6-1 to TRBJ2-1, with 12 bases lining up with TRBD2. J was trimmed by 7 bases and V by 0 bases; bases with no gene match: 4. This CDR3 contains 16 residues. The V gene's germline CDR1 is MNHNS and CDR2 SASEGT. CDR3 residues: CASSEAASGGANEQFF. CDR3 nucleotide sequence: TGTGCCAGCAGTGAAGCAGCTAGCGGGGGGGCTAATGAGCAGTTCTTC.

The chain uses TRBV6-5 and TRBJ2-1; 7 bases line up with TRBD2. Per germline, CDR1 MNHEY and CDR2 SVGAGI. CDR3 length equals 15 residues. The V gene end was trimmed by 7 bases and the J gene end by 1 base; junction bases not matched to a gene: 7. For the CDR3, the DNA is TGTGCCAGCACCCCGGGGCGGGGGTCCTACAATGAGCAGTTCTTC. Its protein product is CASTPGRGSYNEQFF.

This chain joins TRBV11-3 and TRBJ2-5; D gene uncertain. This CDR3 region has 14 residues. The germline V and J ends were trimmed by 4 bases and 2 bases, with 11 bases remaining between them. Germline CDR1 SGHNT, CDR2 YENEEA. The CDR3 nucleotides are TGTGCCAGCAGCTCCCCGGGTGTTCAAGAGACCCAGTACTTC. It encodes CASSSPGVQETQYF.

The DNA of the CDR3 is TGTGCCAGCAGCTTAGATGGCCGACAGAGAGCTAACTATGGCTACACCTTC. This codes for CASSLDGRQRANYGYTF. The gene calls are TRBV11-3 and TRBJ1-2; a possible D gene is TRBD1 (5 bases). Germline V gene lookup returns CDR1 SGHNT and CDR2 YENEEA. Trimming left V 0 bases short and J 0 bases short, with 14 bases between. This CDR3 comprises 17 residues.

Only a few counts were recorded for this clone. A junction end diverges from the germline sequence, so it may reflect a read error. V and J are TRBV6-5 and TRBJ1-2; no firm D call. The CDR3 covers 11 residues. The germline V gene encodes CDR1 MNHEY and CDR2 SVGAGI. This chain's CDR3 is CASTLRSGWHF. The CDR3 nucleotides read TGTGCCAGCACCCTAAGGTCAGGCTGGCACTTC.

The chain links TRBV6-5 to TRBJ1-5; 7 nucleotides agree with TRBD1. After removal of 6 bases from V and 1 base from J, the junction contained 6 bases not matched to a gene. Germline CDR1 MNHEY, CDR2 SVGAGI. The CDR3 spans 15 residues. The CDR3 reads CASRTTGESNQPQHF. In DNA, the CDR3 is TGTGCCAGCAGAACTACAGGGGAGAGCAATCAGCCCCAGCATTTT.

The chain recombines TRBV29-1 with TRBJ2-6; D not certain. Trimming took 4 bases from V and 0 from J, leaving 16 bases between them. Looked up from germline, CDR1 is SQVTM and CDR2 is ANQGSEA. The CDR3 runs to 17 residues. The CDR3 loop reads CSVVGSHSTSGANVLTF. For the CDR3, the DNA is TGCAGCGTTGTGGGCAGCCACAGTACCTCTGGGGCCAACGTCCTGACTTTC.

This clone has only one observation. The J gene is TRBJ1-2, the V gene TRBV6-6; D gene ambiguous. The CDR3 is 15 amino acids. V was pared by 0 bases and J by 0 bases, with 8 bases between. Germline loops: CDR1 MNHNY, CDR2 SVGAGI (reference sequence). The CDR3 here is CASSYSRSTNYGYTF. In DNA form, the CDR3 reads TGTGCCAGCAGTTACTCGCGGAGTACTAACTATGGCTACACCTTC.

This clone was detected a few times. This chain connects TRBV2 to TRBJ1-1; D possibly corresponds to TRBD1 (6 bases). This CDR3 has 16 residues. Germline loops: CDR1 SNHLY, CDR2 FYNNEI. V was pared by 6 bases and J by 1 base, with 18 bases between. The CDR3 protein is CASRTAQGGTNTEAFF. The CDR3 DNA is TGTGCCAGCAGGACCGCACAGGGAGGGACGAACACTGAAGCTTTCTTT.

V usage is TRBV7-9 and J usage is TRBJ2-7, with D perhaps matching TRBD2 (6 bases). This CDR3 comprises 16 residues. Per germline, CDR1 SEHNR and CDR2 FQNEAQ (reference sequence). The germline V and J ends were trimmed by 0 bases and 3 bases, with 15 bases remaining between them. The CDR3 sequence: CASSLAGGSPLYEQYF. For the CDR3, the DNA is TGTGCCAGCAGCTTAGCCGGAGGGTCCCCTCTCTACGAGCAGTACTTC.

V and J are TRBV7-9 and TRBJ1-2; the match to TRBD1 covers 7 bases. The CDR3 runs to 12 residues. Germline V gene data show CDR1 as SEHNR and CDR2 as FQNEAQ (reference sequence). Trimming removed 5 bases from V and 10 bases from J; junction bases left unmatched: 7. The CDR3 is CASSPTGLDYTF. Written as DNA, the CDR3 is TGTGCCAGCAGCCCGACAGGGCTGGACTACACCTTC.

This rearrangement joins TRBV5-1 to TRBJ1-1; D is perhaps TRBD1 (6 bases). Germline V gene sequence: CDR1 SGHRS, CDR2 YFSETQ. Trimming took 5 bases from V and 0 from J, leaving 8 bases between them. The CDR3 totals 13 residues. CDR3 region: CASRRGMNTEAFF. DNA for the CDR3: TGCGCCAGCAGAAGGGGGATGAACACTGAAGCTTTCTTT.